This TCR beta chain appears in the sequencing data of a study of cytomegalovirus exposure and HLA in healthy donors (dated by TCRdb to between 2016 and 2019). Some background on the complete study: A later analysis indicated that the 120 or so validation repertoires were generated on the platform also employed for the approximately 700 repertoires of the first cohort. The study was designed to test whether signatures of past pathogen exposure could be identified by cataloging public T cell receptors. Besides the first cohort of hundreds of subjects, a separate validation cohort made up of 120 different subjects was used. The study combined high-throughput TCR immunosequencing, statistical association of individual TCRs with disease status, and machine learning to predict cytomegalovirus infection status.

Points the paper makes about the study in general: In vitro tests confirmed that a few of the cytomegalovirus-associated TCR beta chains recognize cytomegalovirus antigens. According to the authors, the approach could potentially be generalized to other disease states and immunological phenotypes. A later analysis lacked HLA typing for the validation cohort, so it scored co-occurrence in that cohort across all 120 or so repertoires. Of the cluster scores, 85% to 95% were above 0 in a later analysis, which found that TCRs clustered in the first cohort also tended to co-occur in the roughly 130 validation repertoires. Most TCR sequences were seen in very few donors, while some public TCRs were found in many individuals. In both the original and validation cohorts, the classifier was reported to diagnose cytomegalovirus status with high specificity and sensitivity. The study listed approximately 160 TCR beta chains as associated with cytomegalovirus.

The donors were included in the validation cohort of over a hundred subjects, a group kept apart from the 666-subject first cohort. Library creation used the immunoSEQ multiplex PCR assay. In the authors' own workflow: A statistical classification framework was built to diagnose cytomegalovirus status from the catalog of TCR beta chain sequences. The table was pulled from immuneACCESS by TCRdb, which kept in-frame rearrangements only. Such tables lose some clones; where checked, under half of the loss comes from unresolved V genes, and the rest has no known cause. Clonal size and the V and J genes are those of that table, whereas D and trimming came from the DNA. This sample has about 71,000 clones in its table, and roughly 93% of those were observed once. The ten largest clones add up to under 1.3% of the sample. Details on this clone: Its antigen is currently not known. No base quality information exists; no much larger clone differs at one position.

V loses 3 bases of germline sequence and J loses 3 bases, and the interval between the two ends is 8 bases. CDR1 and CDR2 are drawn from the germline V gene: SGHNT, YENEEA. CDR3 length: 13 amino acids, cysteine to phenylalanine. CDR3 DNA only is kept here, 39 bases in frame from base 1. The chain joins TRBV11-3 to TRBJ1-1, with no D gene named confidently. The TCR comes from a woman aged 18 to 35 in good health and CMV-seronegative. The material sequenced was PBMCs. CDR3 reads: CASSFGSDTEAFF. The nucleotide sequence reads TGTGCCAGCAGCTTCGGCAGCGACACTGAAGCTTTCTTT.